Listed below are T cell receptor beta chains from one sample, sequenced in a study of T cell responses to AZD1222 COVID-19 vaccine. Data came from immunoSEQ multiplex PCR; TCRdb stores just in-frame clones and leaves some out. The data show about 120,000 clones, with roughly 90% seen just once and around 8.6% held by the top ten. Source: peripheral blood, taken on day 0 of AZD1222 vaccination. Receptors were obtained from an adult in good health. The CDR3 runs from the conserved cysteine through the conserved F or W. The D gene is left open where the match is weak. Expanded clones get a size class; other rows say once, few or many, or leave the size out.

J: TRBJ2-1; D: TRBD2; V: TRBV5-4; size: NA; CDR3: CASSLKGLAANEQFF; DNA: TGTGCCAGCAGCTTGAAGGGACTAGCGGCCAATGAGCAGTTCTTC
J: TRBJ2-7; D: NA; V: TRBV6-6; size: NA; CDR3: CASSYWGPSYSYEQYF; DNA: TGTGCCAGCAGTTACTGGGGTCCCTCTTACTCCTACGAGCAGTACTTC
J: TRBJ2-7; D: NA; V: TRBV6-5; size: once; CDR3: CASSYLGRGGEQYF; DNA: TGTGCCAGCAGTTACCTAGGCAGGGGAGGTGAGCAGTACTTC
J: TRBJ2-7; D: NA; V: TRBV28; size: once; CDR3: CASSSGYHYEQYF; DNA: TGTGCCAGCAGTTCAGGGTATCACTACGAGCAGTACTTC
J: TRBJ1-2; D: NA; V: TRBV6-5; size: NA; CDR3: CASSYSGGRDGYTF; DNA: TGTGCCAGCAGTTACTCGGGGGGAAGGGATGGCTACACCTTC
J: TRBJ1-2; D: NA; V: TRBV29-1; size: NA; CDR3: CSVQGESNYGYTF; DNA: TGCAGCGTCCAGGGTGAAAGTAACTATGGCTACACCTTC
J: TRBJ1-6; D: NA; V: TRBV12-3/TRBV12-4; size: NA; CDR3: CASSFGNSPLHF; DNA: TGTGCCAGCAGTTTCGGAAATTCACCCCTCCACTTT
J: TRBJ2-3; D: NA; V: TRBV5-1; size: NA; CDR3: CASSFAEDTQYF; DNA: TGCGCCAGCAGCTTTGCTGAAGATACGCAGTATTTT
J: TRBJ1-5; D: NA; V: TRBV12-3/TRBV12-4; size: NA; CDR3: CASSLGVLPQHF; DNA: TGTGCCAGCAGTTTGGGAGTACTTCCCCAGCATTTT
J: TRBJ1-1; D: NA; V: TRBV30; size: NA; CDR3: CAWSVSGHTEAFF; DNA: TGTGCCTGGAGTGTCTCGGGGCACACTGAAGCTTTCTTT
J: TRBJ1-4; D: NA; V: TRBV12-3/TRBV12-4; size: NA; CDR3: CASSLKGNEKLFF; DNA: TGTGCCAGCAGTTTAAAGGGGAATGAAAAACTGTTTTTT
J: TRBJ2-7; D: NA; V: TRBV18; size: NA; CDR3: CASSDSGVLVSEQYF; DNA: TGTGCCAGCTCGGACTCAGGGGTACTAGTTTCCGAGCAGTACTTC
J: TRBJ1-2; D: TRBD1; V: TRBV28; size: NA; CDR3: CASSFPEIWTGGAYGYTF; DNA: TGTGCCAGCAGTTTTCCCGAAATCTGGACAGGGGGCGCTTATGGCTACACCTTC
J: TRBJ1-2; D: NA; V: TRBV5-8; size: NA; CDR3: CASSLGLYGYTF; DNA: TGTGCCAGCAGCTTGGGCCTCTATGGCTACACCTTC
J: TRBJ1-2; D: TRBD1; V: TRBV12-5; size: NA; CDR3: CASGLQGAGGYTF; DNA: TGTGCTAGTGGTTTGCAGGGGGCGGGAGGCTACACCTTC
J: TRBJ1-2; D: NA; V: TRBV15; size: NA; CDR3: CATSRDSTGYTF; DNA: TGTGCCACCAGCAGAGATTCGACGGGCTACACCTTC
J: TRBJ1-1; D: NA; V: TRBV28; size: NA; CDR3: CASVLYGVMGSGGTEAFF; DNA: TGTGCCAGCGTTCTATATGGGGTAATGGGGTCGGGAGGCACTGAAGCTTTCTTT
J: TRBJ1-1; D: NA; V: TRBV5-6; size: once; CDR3: CASSFKRERAEAFF; DNA: TGTGCCAGCAGCTTCAAACGAGAGAGGGCTGAAGCTTTCTTT
J: TRBJ1-2; D: NA; V: TRBV11-2; size: NA; CDR3: CASSSPGLGGYTF; DNA: TGTGCCAGCAGCTCCCCTGGGCTCGGTGGCTACACCTTC
J: TRBJ1-2; D: NA; V: TRBV6-5; size: NA; CDR3: CACGGPTNYGYTF; DNA: TGTGCTTGCGGGGGACCCACTAACTATGGCTACACCTTC
J: TRBJ2-1; D: NA; V: TRBV30; size: NA; CDR3: CAWTYQDYNEQFF; DNA: TGTGCCTGGACGTATCAGGACTACAATGAGCAGTTCTTC
J: TRBJ2-2; D: NA; V: TRBV19; size: NA; CDR3: CASSRSRGNTGELFF; DNA: TGTGCCAGTAGTAGGTCCAGGGGGAACACCGGGGAGCTGTTTTTT
J: TRBJ2-1; D: NA; V: TRBV5-4; size: NA; CDR3: CASSPSVINEQFF; DNA: TGTGCCAGCTCCCCGTCAGTGATCAATGAGCAGTTCTTC
J: TRBJ2-1; D: TRBD2; V: TRBV18; size: NA; CDR3: CASSPLAGGYNEQFF; DNA: TGTGCCAGCTCACCACTAGCGGGGGGGTACAATGAGCAGTTCTTC
J: TRBJ1-1; D: NA; V: TRBV6-5; size: NA; CDR3: CASSFRLTNTEAFF; DNA: TGTGCCAGCAGTTTCCGTCTCACGAACACTGAAGCTTTCTTT
J: TRBJ2-7; D: TRBD1; V: TRBV7-6; size: NA; CDR3: CASSLGGQGAYEQYF; DNA: TGTGCCAGCAGCTTGGGCGGACAGGGGGCCTACGAGCAGTACTTC
J: TRBJ1-2; D: NA; V: TRBV18; size: NA; CDR3: CASSPSGLTNYGYTF; DNA: TGTGCCAGCTCACCTTCCGGGCTGACTAACTATGGCTACACCTTC
J: TRBJ1-1; D: NA; V: TRBV18; size: NA; CDR3: CASSPPTNTEAFF; DNA: TGTGCCAGCTCACCACCAACAAACACTGAAGCTTTCTTT
J: TRBJ2-1; D: TRBD2; V: TRBV2; size: NA; CDR3: CASTAPGLAPFF; DNA: TGTGCCAGCACCGCCCCGGGACTAGCGCCGTTCTTC
J: TRBJ1-1; D: NA; V: TRBV28; size: NA; CDR3: CAFRGLNTEAFF; DNA: TGTGCCTTTCGAGGGCTGAACACTGAAGCTTTCTTT
J: TRBJ2-7; D: NA; V: TRBV6-5; size: once; CDR3: CAAGQAEQYF; DNA: TGTGCGGCGGGTCAGGCCGAGCAGTACTTC
J: TRBJ2-7; D: TRBD1; V: TRBV5-1; size: NA; CDR3: CASSPRTGDYEQYF; DNA: TGCGCCAGCAGCCCGAGGACAGGGGACTACGAGCAGTACTTC
J: TRBJ2-5; D: TRBD2; V: TRBV4-2; size: NA; CDR3: CASSQGGTSGTYQETQYF; DNA: TGTGCCAGCAGCCAAGGAGGGACTAGCGGAACCTATCAAGAGACCCAGTACTTC
J: TRBJ1-1; D: NA; V: TRBV4-1; size: NA; CDR3: CASSQGSTAGQAFF; DNA: TGCGCCAGCAGCCAAGGGAGTACGGCCGGACAAGCTTTCTTT
J: TRBJ1-1; D: NA; V: TRBV27; size: NA; CDR3: CASSLYRPGMNTEAFF; DNA: TGTGCCAGCAGTTTATACAGACCCGGAATGAACACTGAAGCTTTCTTT
J: TRBJ2-3; D: NA; V: TRBV9; size: NA; CDR3: CASSERDPSTDTQYF; DNA: TGTGCCAGCAGCGAGAGAGATCCTAGCACAGATACGCAGTATTTT
J: TRBJ1-6; D: TRBD1; V: TRBV5-1; size: NA; CDR3: CASSLGGTGTKFDSPLHF; DNA: TGCGCCAGCAGCTTGGGGGGGACAGGGACCAAATTCGATTCACCCCTCCACTTT
J: TRBJ2-7; D: TRBD1; V: TRBV27; size: NA; CDR3: CASSLSPLGQGAPQSSYEQYF; DNA: TGTGCCAGCAGTTTATCGCCCTTGGGACAGGGGGCCCCCCAAAGCTCCTACGAGCAGTACTTC
J: TRBJ1-1; D: TRBD1; V: TRBV5-1; size: NA; CDR3: CASSFTGTDSTEAFF; DNA: TGCGCCAGCAGCTTCACCGGGACAGATAGCACTGAAGCTTTCTTT
J: TRBJ1-1; D: TRBD1; V: TRBV19; size: NA; CDR3: CASRWTGRNTEAFF; DNA: TGTGCCAGTAGATGGACAGGGAGGAACACTGAAGCTTTCTTT
J: TRBJ1-5; D: NA; V: TRBV18; size: NA; CDR3: CASHLGLNQPQHF; DNA: TGTGCCAGCCACTTAGGGCTCAATCAGCCCCAGCATTTT
J: TRBJ1-2; D: NA; V: TRBV6-5; size: NA; CDR3: CASSLAPNYGYTF; DNA: TGTGCCAGCAGTCTGGCACCGAACTATGGCTACACCTTC
J: TRBJ1-4; D: NA; V: TRBV7-8; size: NA; CDR3: CASSQGWTSNEKLFF; DNA: TGTGCCAGCAGCCAGGGCTGGACAAGTAATGAAAAACTGTTTTTT
J: TRBJ2-7; D: NA; V: TRBV5-1; size: NA; CDR3: CASSLAPAGGGEQYF; DNA: TGCGCCAGCAGCTTGGCCCCTGCAGGGGGGGGCGAGCAGTACTTC
J: TRBJ1-1; D: NA; V: TRBV30; size: NA; CDR3: CAWSAQGRSGTEAFF; DNA: TGTGCCTGGAGTGCCCAGGGTAGATCGGGCACTGAAGCTTTCTTT
J: TRBJ2-1; D: NA; V: TRBV4-2; size: NA; CDR3: CASSFTYNEQFF; DNA: TGTGCCAGCAGCTTCACCTACAATGAGCAGTTCTTC
J: TRBJ1-5; D: TRBD1; V: TRBV7-2; size: NA; CDR3: CASSSRAGGQPQHF; DNA: TGTGCCAGCAGCTCCAGGGCAGGGGGCCAGCCCCAGCATTTT
J: TRBJ1-5; D: NA; V: TRBV5-1; size: NA; CDR3: CASSLDGDPYTNQPQHF; DNA: TGCGCCAGCAGCTTAGACGGAGACCCATATACCAATCAGCCCCAGCATTTT
J: TRBJ2-3; D: TRBD2; V: TRBV24-1; size: NA; CDR3: CATSDPGLATDTQYF; DNA: TGTGCCACCAGTGATCCGGGACTAGCCACAGATACGCAGTATTTT